This section outlines one T cell receptor (beta chain) sequence together with its context. Trimming took 4 bases from V and 3 from J; bases not matched to a gene: 6. The germline V gene encodes CDR1 SGHRS and CDR2 YFSETQ. The CDR3 totals 14 residues. The data are from a study of blood T cell repertoires in COVID-19. Overall study context: COVID-19 samples collected from the United States, Italy and Spain covered acute and convalescent phases. T cells, B-cell-depleted T cells, or PBMCs supplied cDNA or gDNA.

Per the original methods: Reference gene primer amplification in the assay estimated nucleated cell counts. Sequencing was performed with immunoSEQ multiplex PCR; in TCRdb, only in-frame clones are kept and a portion is missing. The V and J calls and clone size come from that table; D and trimming were worked out from the DNA. In the table there are 60,000 to 80,000 clones, 88% of which are singletons. The V call is TRBV5-1, the J call TRBJ2-7, with 8 bases that match TRBD1. This sequence was found in a woman in her sixties or seventies with acute or convalescent COVID-19. Sequenced input: peripheral blood. The CDR3 DNA reads TGCGCCAGCAGCCCCCCCGGGACAGGCTACGAGCAGTACTTC. It specifies CASSPPGTGYEQYF.